The clone carrying this TCR beta chain came up many times. In the library, each TCR cDNA molecule bore its own unique molecular identifier. In TCRdb, the 5' RACE reads were re-called with MiXCR into one record per CDR3 protein. The sample has 6,000 to 9,000 distinct CDR3 sequences; roughly 5.9% are singletons. The sample belongs to a study of spatial heterogeneity in lung cancer. About the research overall: Each time, sequencing found more beta-chain sequences than alpha-chain sequences.

Documented time point: sample taken at primary tumor resection. Extraction of whole RNA from tumor, nontumor lung or frozen PBMC preceded unsorted sequencing. Patients with untreated early-stage non-small cell lung cancer, numbering some 72, were the donors. The specimen was PBMCs, collected at surgery. This TCR was recovered from a male donor with early-stage non-small cell lung cancer.

This CDR3 reads CASSPTAGGYTF. CDR3 bases: TGCGCCAGCAGCCCAACCGCTGGTGGCTACACCTTC. This chain connects TRBV5-1 to TRBJ1-2; no clear D gene. Germline V CDR1 and CDR2: SGHRS, YFSETQ. Trimming took 4 bases from V and 7 from J, leaving 11 bases between them. The CDR3 runs to 12 residues.